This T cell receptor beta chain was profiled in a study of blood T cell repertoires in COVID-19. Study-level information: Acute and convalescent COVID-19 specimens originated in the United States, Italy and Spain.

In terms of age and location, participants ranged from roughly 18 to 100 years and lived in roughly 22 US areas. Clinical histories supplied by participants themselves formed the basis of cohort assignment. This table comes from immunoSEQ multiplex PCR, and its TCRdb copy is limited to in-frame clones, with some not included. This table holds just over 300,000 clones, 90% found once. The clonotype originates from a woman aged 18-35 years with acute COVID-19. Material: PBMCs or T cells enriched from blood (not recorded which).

The CDR3 is CASSTWDSYGYTF. The CDR3 DNA reads TGTGCCAGTAGTACCTGGGACAGCTATGGCTACACCTTC. V usage is TRBV19 and J usage is TRBJ1-2; 7 positions agree with TRBD1. The trim removed 4 bases at V and 4 bases at J, leaving 3 bases unmatched. Germline V gene sequence: CDR1 LNHDA, CDR2 SQIVND (reference sequence). The CDR3 spans 13 residues.